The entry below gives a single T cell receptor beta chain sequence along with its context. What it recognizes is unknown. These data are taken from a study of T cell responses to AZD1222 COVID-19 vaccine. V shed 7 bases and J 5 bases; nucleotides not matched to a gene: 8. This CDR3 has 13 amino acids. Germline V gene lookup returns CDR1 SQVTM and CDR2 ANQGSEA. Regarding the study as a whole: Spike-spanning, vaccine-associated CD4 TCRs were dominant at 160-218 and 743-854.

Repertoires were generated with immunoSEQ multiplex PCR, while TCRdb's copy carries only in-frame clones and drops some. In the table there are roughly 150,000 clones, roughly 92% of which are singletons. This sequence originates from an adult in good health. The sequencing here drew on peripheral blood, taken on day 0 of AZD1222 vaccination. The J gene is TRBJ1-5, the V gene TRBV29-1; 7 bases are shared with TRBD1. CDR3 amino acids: CSAQQGRHQPQHF. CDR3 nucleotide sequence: TGCAGCGCGCAACAGGGGAGGCATCAGCCCCAGCATTTT.